One and the same sample provided the 9 T cell receptor beta chains below, sequenced in a study of blood T cell repertoires in COVID-19. Using immunoSEQ multiplex PCR, the repertoire was profiled, and TCRdb retains in-frame clones only, with some absent. The sample yields about 200,000 clones, roughly 89% seen once. Sequencing was performed on peripheral blood. The receptors stem from a man between 60 and 75 years old who had recovered from COVID-19.

V and J are TRBV3-1 (or the pseudogene TRBV3-2) and TRBJ1-2, with TRBD1 as a possible D gene (5 bases). Trimming removed 1 base at V and 8 bases at J, with 11 bases between. Germline CDR1 is LGHDT and CDR2 is YNNKEL (reference sequence). This CDR3 comprises 13 residues. CDR3 coding DNA: TGTGCCAGCAGCCAAGGGGCAGGGAGGGGCTACACCTTC. Translated: CASSQGAGRGYTF.

In this sample, this clone is medium-sized (0.01 to 0.1%). The rearrangement joins TRBV28 to TRBJ2-7; TRBD2 agrees at 10 bases. This CDR3 has 21 amino acids. V shed 3 bases and J 1 base; nucleotides not matched to a gene: 21. The germline V gene has CDR1 MDHEN and CDR2 SYDVKM. The CDR3 coding sequence is TGTGCCAGCAGTTTTTGGGCCTTTACTAGCGGGACCCTTATGCCTTCCTACGAGCAGTACTTC. Encoded protein: CASSFWAFTSGTLMPSYEQYF.

V usage is TRBV2 and J usage is TRBJ1-2; TRBD1 aligns across 11 bases. Germline values: CDR1 SNHLY, CDR2 FYNNEI. V lost 1 base, J lost 7 bases, and 2 bases stayed unmatched. The CDR3 has 14 residues. CDR3 bases: TGTGCCAGCAGTGAAGGGACAGGGGGCTTTGGCTACACCTTC. Translating it yields CASSEGTGGFGYTF. The variable domain in full, with the rest retrieved from reference TRBV2 and TRBJ1-2, is EPEVTQTPSHQVTQMGQEVILRCVPISNHLYFYWYRQILGQKVEFLVSFYNNEISEKSEIFDDQFSVERPDGSNFTLKIRSTKLEDSAMYFCASSEGTGGFGYTFGSGTRLTVV.

The chain couples TRBV5-1 to TRBJ1-3; a possible D gene is TRBD1 (6 bases). The CDR3 loop spans 16 amino acids. CDR1 SGHRS and CDR2 YFSETQ come from the germline V gene. Trimming left V 5 bases short and J 0 bases short, with 15 bases between. The CDR3: CASRGGAPSSGNTIYF. The CDR3 DNA reads as TGCGCCAGCAGGGGGGGGGCGCCGAGCTCTGGAAACACCATATATTTT.

This clone was seen just once. V and J are TRBV20-1 and TRBJ2-7, with 14 bases fitting TRBD2. From germline, CDR1 is DFQATT and CDR2 SNEGSKA (reference sequence). This CDR3 is built from 17 residues. V lost 3 bases, J lost 0 bases, and 7 bases stayed unmatched. The CDR3, as DNA: TGCAGTGCTAGTCCGGGACTAGCGGGGGAGACCTCCTACGAGCAGTACTTC. Translation: CSASPGLAGETSYEQYF.

The V call is TRBV7-9, the J call TRBJ2-7, with 9 nucleotides matching TRBD1. The germline CDR1 and CDR2 sequences are SEHNR and FQNEAQ (reference sequence). This CDR3 contains 15 residues. V lost 4 bases and J lost 5; bases outside the gene matches: 9. The CDR3 reads CASSSWDREVHEQYF. The CDR3 nucleotides are TGTGCCAGCAGCTCTTGGGACAGGGAAGTCCACGAGCAGTACTTC.

The rearrangement joins TRBV6-5 to TRBJ1-1; 8 bases line up with TRBD1. V lost 5 bases to trimming and J lost 9 bases; unmatched junction nucleotides: 5. The CDR3 is 12 amino acids. From germline, CDR1 is MNHEY and CDR2 SVGAGI. The CDR3 protein is CASSPDRGQAFF. CDR3 DNA: TGTGCCAGCAGTCCCGACAGGGGCCAAGCTTTCTTT.

In its sample, this clone was seen once. The chain is built from TRBV20-1 and TRBJ2-5; D perhaps matches TRBD1 (5 bases). In germline, CDR1 is DFQATT, CDR2 SNEGSKA (reference sequence). The CDR3 spans 11 residues. Trimming took off 5 bases at V and 8 bases at J, with 12 bases between the two ends. The CDR3: CSAGVRGTQYF. As DNA, the CDR3 is TGCAGTGCTGGGGTTAGGGGAACCCAGTACTTC.

The chain is built from TRBV7-8 and TRBJ2-3, with 8 bases lining up with TRBD2. CDR1 is SGHVS, CDR2 FQNEAQ, per germline. After removal of 8 bases from V and 2 bases from J, the junction contained 6 bases not matched to a gene. The CDR3 covers 14 residues. This CDR3 is CASRAGEFTDTQYF. The CDR3 DNA reads as TGTGCCAGCCGAGCGGGGGAGTTCACAGATACGCAGTATTTT.